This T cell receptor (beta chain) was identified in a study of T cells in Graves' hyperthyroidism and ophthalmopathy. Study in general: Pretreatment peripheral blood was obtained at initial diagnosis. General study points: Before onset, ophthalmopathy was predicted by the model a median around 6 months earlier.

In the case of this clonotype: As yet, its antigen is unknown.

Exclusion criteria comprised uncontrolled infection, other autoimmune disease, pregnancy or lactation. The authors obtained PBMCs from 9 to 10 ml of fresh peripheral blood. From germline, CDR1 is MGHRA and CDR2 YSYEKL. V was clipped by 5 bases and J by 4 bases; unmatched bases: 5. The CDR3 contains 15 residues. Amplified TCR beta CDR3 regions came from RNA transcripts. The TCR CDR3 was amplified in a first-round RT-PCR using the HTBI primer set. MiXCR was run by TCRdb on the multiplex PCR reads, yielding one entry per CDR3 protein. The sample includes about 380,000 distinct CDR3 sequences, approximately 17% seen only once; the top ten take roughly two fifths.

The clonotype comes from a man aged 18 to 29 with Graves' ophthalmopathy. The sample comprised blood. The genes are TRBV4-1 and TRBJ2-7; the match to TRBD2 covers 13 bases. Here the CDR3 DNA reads TGCGCCAGCAGCACCCGGACTAGCGGGAGTTACGAGCAGTACTTC. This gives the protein CASSTRTSGSYEQYF.